The clone carrying this T cell receptor (beta chain) was detected many times. The antigen remains undetermined. A 5'RACE reaction primed in the constant segment made cDNA libraries of TCR alpha and TCR beta, and these carried sample barcodes and UMIs. TCRdb ran MiXCR on the 5' RACE reads and lists one entry per CDR3 protein. The table records about 200,000 distinct CDR3 sequences, around 9.1% of them present only once. This sample was taken from a study of T-cell memory formation after mild COVID-19. Findings of the study overall: Within pre-infection memory, some responding clones were found, suggesting cross-reactive memory joined. Researchers could not confirm that second-wave clones peaking on day 37 targeted SARS-CoV-2. Those CD4+ clones that contracted were mainly in CM and EM (CD8+ ones in EMRA).

The CDR3 consists of 14 residues. Germline CDR1 KGHDR, CDR2 SFDVKD. V gave up 5 bases and J gave up 0 bases, with 8 bases separating them. The sample was PBMCs or a T cell subset sorted from them (not recorded which). The V and J genes are TRBV24-1 and TRBJ2-3; D unresolved. The clonotype was recovered from a man between 18 and 29 years old who had mild COVID-19 (a few samples of this study predate the infection). Cell type and time point are not known. This CDR3 reads CATSAGGSTDTQYF. The DNA of the CDR3 is TGTGCCACCAGTGCGGGTGGAAGCACAGATACGCAGTATTTT.